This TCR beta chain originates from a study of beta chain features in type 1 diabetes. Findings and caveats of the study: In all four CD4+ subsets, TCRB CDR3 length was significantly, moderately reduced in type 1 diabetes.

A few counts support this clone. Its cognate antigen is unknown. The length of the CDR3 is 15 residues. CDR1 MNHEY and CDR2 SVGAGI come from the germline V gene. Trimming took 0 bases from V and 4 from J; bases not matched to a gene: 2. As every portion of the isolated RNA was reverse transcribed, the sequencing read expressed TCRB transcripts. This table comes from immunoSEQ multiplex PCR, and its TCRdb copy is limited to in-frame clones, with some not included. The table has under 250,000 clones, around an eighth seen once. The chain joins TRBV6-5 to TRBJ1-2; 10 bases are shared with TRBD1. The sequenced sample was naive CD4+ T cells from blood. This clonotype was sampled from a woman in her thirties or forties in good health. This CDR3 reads CASSYSGTGAYGYTF. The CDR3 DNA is TGTGCCAGCAGTTACTCCGGGACAGGGGCCTATGGCTACACCTTC.